A selection of T cell receptor beta chains follows, all from one sample in a study of OX40 agonist ivuxolimab in advanced cancers. Profiling relied on immunoSEQ multiplex PCR, and the TCRdb table lists in-frame clones only, not all of them. Found here are about 66,000 clones, approximately 90% of them singletons; the top ten hold about 0.33%. The specimen comprised CD4+ or CD8+ T cells sorted from blood, sampled in a trial of the OX40 agonist ivuxolimab. The source of these receptors is an adult with an advanced solid tumor such as melanoma, head and neck, liver or kidney cancer. Both conserved end residues are part of each CDR3. Fields, in order: CDR3 length, clone size, D gene, J gene, V gene, CDR3 protein, CDR3 DNA. D genes are given only for firm matches. The listing skips clone size in some rows; elsewhere it reads once, few, many or a size class.

11,NA,NA,TRBJ2-5,TRBV20-1,CSVQGLGTQYF,TGCAGTGTTCAGGGGTTGGGGACCCAGTACTTC
14,NA,NA,TRBJ2-2,TRBV11-3,CASGGAPNTGELFF,TGTGCCAGTGGGGGAGCCCCGAACACCGGGGAGCTGTTTTTT
16,NA,TRBD1,TRBJ1-1,TRBV5-1,CASSRETGGTNTEAFF,TGCGCCAGCAGCAGAGAGACAGGGGGGACGAACACTGAAGCTTTCTTT
17,NA,TRBD2,TRBJ2-7,TRBV2,CASSEALIGGRGNEQYF,TGTGCCAGCAGTGAAGCGCTGATTGGCGGGAGAGGTAACGAGCAGTACTTC
17,NA,TRBD2,TRBJ2-3,TRBV18,CASSPRGTSGNTDTQYF,TGTGCCAGCTCACCACGAGGGACTAGCGGGAACACAGATACGCAGTATTTT
13,NA,NA,TRBJ1-4,TRBV30,CAWTGSKNEKLFF,TGTGCCTGGACAGGGTCTAAAAATGAAAAACTGTTTTTT
13,NA,NA,TRBJ2-3,TRBV7-8,CASSQGRSGTQYF,TGTGCCAGCAGCCAGGGGCGGTCGGGTACGCAGTATTTT
16,NA,TRBD1,TRBJ1-2,TRBV28,CATRDRARQNDYGYTF,TGTGCCACACGGGACAGAGCCCGACAGAACGACTATGGCTACACCTTC
15,NA,TRBD2,TRBJ2-7,TRBV27,CASSWGLAGVNEQYF,TGTGCCAGCAGCTGGGGACTAGCGGGAGTTAACGAGCAGTACTTC
14,NA,NA,TRBJ1-5,TRBV2,CASSGEGKSEPQHF,TGTGCCAGCAGCGGTGAGGGTAAATCAGAGCCCCAGCATTTT
15,once,TRBD2,TRBJ2-1,TRBV5-1,CASSLVTSGDNEQFF,TGCGCCAGCAGCTTGGTGACTAGCGGAGACAATGAGCAGTTCTTC
16,once,TRBD2,TRBJ2-2,TRBV28,CASSPYSGTNTGELFF,TGTGCCAGCAGTCCGTATAGCGGGACCAACACCGGGGAGCTGTTTTTT
15,NA,TRBD1,TRBJ1-4,TRBV6-1,CASIGQGQGREKLFF,TGTGCCAGCATCGGCCAGGGACAGGGACGCGAAAAACTGTTTTTT
12,NA,NA,TRBJ2-7,TRBV2,CASRGRGYEQYF,TGTGCCAGTAGGGGGAGGGGCTACGAGCAGTACTTC
15,NA,NA,TRBJ2-1,TRBV7-8,CASSANWGVYNEQFF,TGTGCCAGCAGCGCGAACTGGGGAGTATACAATGAGCAGTTCTTC
16,NA,TRBD1,TRBJ2-3,TRBV5-4,CASSLGRDSSTDTQYF,TGTGCCAGCAGCCTCGGTCGGGACAGTAGCACAGATACGCAGTATTTT
13,NA,NA,TRBJ1-1,TRBV6-5,CASSYIGNTEAFF,TGTGCCAGCAGTTACATCGGTAACACTGAAGCTTTCTTT
14,NA,NA,TRBJ1-1,TRBV9,CASSVRQANTEAFF,TGTGCCAGCAGCGTCAGACAGGCGAACACTGAAGCTTTCTTT
14,NA,NA,TRBJ2-3,TRBV19,CASSIQGRVDTQYF,TGTGCCAGTAGTATACAGGGGAGGGTAGATACGCAGTATTTT
10,once,NA,TRBJ2-1,TRBV28,CASSVTEQFF,TGTGCCAGCAGTGTCACCGAGCAGTTCTTC
19,NA,TRBD2,TRBJ2-1,TRBV5-6,CASSFYRTSGRDSYNEQFF,TGTGCCAGCAGCTTTTATAGGACTAGCGGGAGGGACTCCTACAATGAGCAGTTCTTC
15,once,TRBD2,TRBJ2-1,TRBV7-8,CASSLWASGSGEQFF,TGTGCCAGCAGCTTATGGGCTAGCGGGAGTGGTGAGCAGTTCTTC
13,NA,NA,TRBJ2-7,TRBV5-1,CASSLTGAYEQYF,TGCGCCAGCAGCTTGACGGGAGCCTACGAGCAGTACTTC
17,NA,NA,TRBJ2-3,TRBV5-6,CASSLAGGSAVTDTQYF,TGTGCCAGCAGCTTGGCGGGTGGGAGTGCGGTCACAGATACGCAGTATTTT
14,few,NA,TRBJ1-2,TRBV29-1,CSASRAGEKYGYTF,TGCAGCGCCTCGCGGGCGGGGGAGAAGTATGGCTACACCTTC
15,once,TRBD2,TRBJ2-3,TRBV15,CATSRDAGGEDTQYF,TGTGCCACCAGCAGAGATGCGGGAGGCGAAGATACGCAGTATTTT
13,NA,NA,TRBJ1-1,TRBV9,CASSPDSTTEAFF,TGTGCCAGCAGCCCAGACTCGACCACTGAAGCTTTCTTT
15,once,TRBD1,TRBJ1-2,TRBV28,CASSLVSTGGYGYTF,TGTGCCAGCAGTTTAGTTTCCACAGGGGGCTATGGCTACACCTTC
17,NA,TRBD2,TRBJ2-5,TRBV5-1,CASSLDMLAGVKETQYF,TGCGCCAGCAGCTTGGATATGCTAGCGGGAGTTAAAGAGACCCAGTACTTC